Each of the 11 T cell receptor beta chains below was sequenced from the same sample in a study of OX40 agonist ivuxolimab in advanced cancers. Clones were sequenced by immunoSEQ multiplex PCR, and TCRdb holds only the in-frame ones, with some missing. The sample lists more than 65,000 clones, about 85% seen once, with under 0.9% in the top ten. This material consisted of CD4+ or CD8+ T cells sorted from blood, taken in a trial of the OX40 agonist ivuxolimab. These receptors came from an adult with an advanced solid tumor such as melanoma, head and neck, liver or kidney cancer.

This clone was detected a few times. The rearrangement joins TRBV19 to TRBJ1-1, with 10 positions matching TRBD1. Germline V lookup: CDR1 LNHDA, CDR2 SQIVND (reference sequence). Trimming at V came to 6 bases and at J to 6 bases, leaving 7 bases not matched to a gene. The length of the CDR3 is 14 residues. CDR3 protein: CASRGPGTGAEAFF. The CDR3 coding sequence is TGTGCCAGTAGGGGACCCGGGACAGGGGCTGAAGCTTTCTTT.

The chain combines TRBV7-7 with TRBJ2-3; the match to TRBD2 covers 9 bases. CDR1 is SSHAT, CDR2 FNYEAQ, per germline (reference sequence). Losses at the gene ends were 5 bases for V and 1 base for J; bases not matched to a gene: 4. The CDR3 is 15 amino acids. This CDR3 is CASSQGTSRTDTQYF. CDR3 coding DNA: TGTGCCAGCAGCCAAGGGACTAGCCGCACAGATACGCAGTATTTT.

The rearrangement links TRBV11-3 to TRBJ1-1; D is perhaps TRBD1 (5 bases). The CDR3 loop spans 17 amino acids. Germline-derived CDR1 and CDR2 are SGHNT and YENEEA. V lost 1 base and J 0 bases, leaving 15 bases between the germline ends. The CDR3 sequence: CASSLVPGIVVNTEAFF. CDR3 DNA: TGTGCCAGCAGCTTAGTTCCAGGGATCGTCGTGAACACTGAAGCTTTCTTT.

The gene calls are TRBV18 and TRBJ2-1, with D perhaps TRBD1 or TRBD2 (5 bases each). CDR3 length equals 14 residues. Germline loops: CDR1 KGHSH, CDR2 LQKENI. The V end was cut by 5 bases, the J end by 7 bases, with 15 bases between. CDR3 in amino acids: CASSTRDASNEQFF. DNA for the CDR3: TGTGCCAGCTCAACTCGGGACGCCTCGAATGAGCAGTTCTTC.

This clone was counted between two and nine times. The rearrangement links TRBV30 to TRBJ1-1; D uncertain. The V end lost 0 bases, the J end lost 7 bases, and 12 bases lay between the germline ends. Germline V gene sequence: CDR1 GTSNPN, CDR2 SVGIG (reference sequence). The CDR3 consists of 13 residues. The CDR3 bases are TGTGCCTGGAGTGTAAGAAGGGCTGGTGAAGCTTTCTTT. Its protein is CAWSVRRAGEAFF.

The chain carries TRBV6-5 and TRBJ2-1; 7 bases are shared with TRBD1. The CDR3 runs to 12 residues. Germline CDR1 MNHEY, CDR2 SVGAGI. V lost 4 bases to trimming and J lost 7 bases; unmatched junction nucleotides: 1. The CDR3 sequence is CASSWTGNEQFF. The CDR3 DNA reads as TGTGCCAGCAGTTGGACAGGAAATGAGCAGTTCTTC.

The chain links TRBV7-2 to TRBJ1-1; D unclear. The CDR3 runs to 14 residues. Germline CDR1 SGHTA, CDR2 FQGNSA. V was clipped by 5 bases and J by 4 bases, with 14 bases between them. The CDR3 DNA is TGTGCCAGCAGCCCTCCGGGAATGGGCACTGAAGCTTTCTTT. Translating it yields CASSPPGMGTEAFF.

CDR3 in DNA: TGTGCCGCGTCGCCAGGGGGATACACTGAAGCTTTCTTT. Protein product: CAASPGGYTEAFF. V usage is TRBV2 and J usage is TRBJ1-1, with 7 nucleotides matching TRBD1. From germline, CDR1 is SNHLY and CDR2 FYNNEI. The trim removed 11 bases at V and 3 bases at J, leaving 9 bases unmatched. This CDR3 spans 13 amino acids. The whole variable domain, filled in from reference TRBV2 and TRBJ1-1, reads EPEVTQTPSHQVTQMGQEVILRCVPISNHLYFYWYRQILGQKVEFLVSFYNNEISEKSEIFDDQFSVERPDGSNFTLKIRSTKLEDSAMYFCAASPGGYTEAFFGQGTRLTVV.

V is TRBV7-6 and J is TRBJ2-7, with 11 bases fitting TRBD2. V lost 5 bases to trimming and J lost 3 bases; unmatched junction nucleotides: 9. Germline V lookup: CDR1 SGHVS, CDR2 FNYEAQ. The CDR3 is 16 residues long. The CDR3 here is CASSTTSGSRIYEQYF. CDR3 coding DNA: TGTGCCAGCAGCACTACTAGCGGGAGTCGAATCTACGAGCAGTACTTC.

This clone was observed a single time. The V gene is TRBV7-6, the J gene TRBJ2-7; 12 bases line up with TRBD1. V lost 5 bases, J lost 6 bases, and 8 bases stayed unmatched. The CDR3 contains 15 residues. CDR1 is SGHVS, CDR2 FNYEAQ, per germline. The CDR3 DNA reads as TGTGCCAGCAGCCGGTCCGGGACAGGGGGCATCGAGCAGTACTTC. Translation gives CASSRSGTGGIEQYF.

The chain is built from TRBV4-1 and TRBJ1-3; D uncertain. Trimming took 1 base from V and 0 from J, leaving 13 bases between them. Looked up from germline, CDR1 is MGHRA and CDR2 is YSYEKL. This CDR3 has 17 amino acids. CDR3 in DNA: TGCGCCAGCAGCCAAGGGATGAACGCCCGCTCTGGAAACACCATATATTTT. Protein: CASSQGMNARSGNTIYF.